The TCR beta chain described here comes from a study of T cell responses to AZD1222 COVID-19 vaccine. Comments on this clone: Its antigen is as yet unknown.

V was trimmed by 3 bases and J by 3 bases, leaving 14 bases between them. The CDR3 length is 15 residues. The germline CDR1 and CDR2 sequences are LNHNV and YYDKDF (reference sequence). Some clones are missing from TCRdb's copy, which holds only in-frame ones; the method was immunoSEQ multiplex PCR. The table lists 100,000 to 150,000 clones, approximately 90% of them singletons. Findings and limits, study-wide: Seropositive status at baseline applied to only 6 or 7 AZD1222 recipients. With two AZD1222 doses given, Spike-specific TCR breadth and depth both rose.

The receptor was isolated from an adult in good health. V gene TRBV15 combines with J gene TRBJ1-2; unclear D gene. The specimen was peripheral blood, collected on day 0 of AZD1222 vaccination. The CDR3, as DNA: TGTGCCACCAGCAGCGAGCCGACTTCTTACTATGGCTACACCTTC. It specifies CATSSEPTSYYGYTF.